This TCR beta chain was obtained from a study of blood T cell repertoires in COVID-19. Here immunoSEQ multiplex PCR was the method, and the copy in TCRdb shows in-frame clones only, minus some. The sample has about 90,000 clones, approximately 88% seen once. This CDR3 has 10 amino acids. Germline lookup yields CDR1 MNHEY and CDR2 SVGEGT. V dropped 5 bases and J dropped 10 bases, with 8 bases sitting between them. Sequencing was carried out using peripheral blood. The rearrangement uses TRBV6-2 or TRBV6-3 and TRBJ1-1; a weak D match, TRBD1 (5 bases). This TCR derives from a man between 50 and 59 years old with COVID-19, enrolled during active disease. The CDR3 DNA follows: TGTGCCAGCAGTGGACACGGAGCTTTCTTT. Translating it yields CASSGHGAFF.